These 25 T cell receptor beta chains originate from one sample sequenced in a study of blood T cell repertoires in COVID-19 (dated by TCRdb to about 2020). Libraries were made using the immunoSEQ multiplex PCR assay. The clones in this table, taken by TCRdb from immuneACCESS, are in-frame only. Not every clone is retained; where verified, under half of the shortfall comes from an unresolved V gene, and the cause of the rest is unknown. Here the sample has about 170,000 clones; more than 70% occur a single time. The ten largest clones represent roughly a tenth of the sample. The sample was peripheral blood. These receptors were collected from a woman aged 80 or over with active or convalescent COVID-19.

The V call is TRBV5-5, the J call TRBJ1-2, with D perhaps matching TRBD1 (6 bases). V was cut by 5 bases and J by 1 base, with 27 bases left in between. The CDR3 sequence is 19 residues long. Germline CDR1 is SGHKS and CDR2 is YYEKEE (reference sequence). The CDR3 bases are TGTGCCAGCAGTCGACTCCTATCTTTACAGGGCGGAGATAACTATGGCTACACCTTC. Translation: CASSRLLSLQGGDNYGYTF.

This chain joins TRBV30 and TRBJ2-7; the match to TRBD2 covers 12 bases. This CDR3 has 12 amino acids. Germline assignment: CDR1 GTSNPN and CDR2 SVGIG (reference sequence). After removal of 8 bases from V and 3 bases from J, the junction contained 2 bases not matched to a gene. CDR3 amino acids: CAGLAGIYEQYF. CDR3 sequence (DNA): TGTGCCGGACTAGCGGGGATCTACGAGCAGTACTTC.

The gene calls are TRBV6-6 and TRBJ2-5, with TRBD2 identical over 12 bases. The CDR3 contains 14 residues. Looked up from germline, CDR1 is MNHNY and CDR2 is SVGAGI (reference sequence). Trimming took 6 bases from V and 2 from J; bases not matched to a gene: 1. CDR3 nucleotides: TGTGCCAGCAGCCTAGCGGGAGGGCAAGAGACCCAGTACTTC. It specifies CASSLAGGQETQYF.

The chain is built from TRBV21-1 and TRBJ2-3; TRBD2 is taken as the D call from the table, unchecked against the DNA. TRBV21-1 is a pseudogene locus. The length of the CDR3 is 15 residues. The CDR3 DNA follows: TGTGCCAGCAGCAAGGAGCGGGAGTCTACAGATACGCAGTATTTT. Residues: CASSKERESTDTQYF.

The chain recombines TRBV5-1 with TRBJ1-4; perhaps TRBD1 as D (6 bases). The CDR3 has 16 amino acids. V lost 4 bases to trimming and J lost 7 bases, with 20 bases between them. Germline V gives CDR1 SGHRS, CDR2 YFSETQ. DNA for the CDR3: TGCGCCAGCAGCCCCGGAGGGGGGGTCGAGGGTGAAAAACTGTTTTTT. It codes for CASSPGGGVEGEKLFF.

The chain is built from TRBV5-5 and TRBJ1-1; unclear D gene. The CDR3 runs 16 residues. Germline V lookup: CDR1 SGHKS, CDR2 YYEKEE (reference sequence). Trimming pared 0 bases from V and 0 bases from J, leaving 12 bases between. The CDR3 DNA sequence: TGTGCCAGCAGCTTGGGTTATTGGAGAATGAACACTGAAGCTTTCTTT. Protein: CASSLGYWRMNTEAFF.

V gene TRBV6-5 combines with J gene TRBJ2-7; 12 bases are a match to TRBD2. The CDR3 is 13 amino acids. The germline CDR1 and CDR2 sequences are MNHEY and SVGAGI. Losses at the gene ends were 6 bases for V and 8 bases for J; bases not matched to a gene: 5. CDR3 region: CASSRTSGTQQYF. The CDR3 region has the DNA TGTGCCAGCAGCCGGACTAGCGGGACACAGCAGTACTTC.

This clone was seen only a few times. V usage is TRBV7-3 and J usage is TRBJ2-2; 9 bases are shared with TRBD2. The trim removed 4 bases at V and 3 bases at J, leaving 9 bases unmatched. This CDR3 is 17 amino acids long. Germline CDR1 SGHTA, CDR2 FQGTGA. In DNA form, the CDR3 reads TGTGCCAGCAGCTCCACTGGGGCTAGCGGGGACACCGGGGAGCTGTTTTTT. It specifies CASSSTGASGDTGELFF.

The chain couples TRBV28 to TRBJ1-2; 8 nucleotides align to TRBD1. Losses at the gene ends were 1 base for V and 4 bases for J; bases not matched to a gene: 5. The CDR3 contains 15 residues. The germline CDR1 and CDR2 sequences are MDHEN and SYDVKM. CDR3 loop: CASSLFQGAGYGYTF. DNA for the CDR3: TGTGCCAGCAGTTTATTCCAGGGGGCAGGCTATGGCTACACCTTC.

This chain joins TRBV27 and TRBJ2-7, with a weak D call TRBD1 (5 bases). From germline, CDR1 is MNHEY and CDR2 SMNVEV (reference sequence). The V and J ends lost 1 base and 3 bases respectively, with 10 bases between them. The CDR3 extends over 14 amino acids. Here the CDR3 DNA reads TGTGCCAGCAGTTTATTGGCCAGGGACTACGAGCAGTACTTC. It translates to CASSLLARDYEQYF.

The chain uses TRBV7-8 and TRBJ2-7; D gene unclear. Trimming removed 5 bases from V and 2 bases from J, with 13 bases in between. The V gene's germline CDR1 is SGHVS and CDR2 FQNEAQ. The CDR3 runs to 14 residues. The CDR3 DNA reads TGTGCCAGCAGCCTACGTCGGGTGACCTACGAGCAGTACTTC. Translated, it gives CASSLRRVTYEQYF.

This chain links TRBV6-6 with TRBJ2-7; 10 nucleotides align to TRBD2. Germline V gives CDR1 MNHNY, CDR2 SVGAGI (reference sequence). The CDR3 sequence is 12 residues long. The junction had 6 bases not matched to a gene; V was cut back by 4 bases and J by 12 bases. This chain's CDR3 is CASSSPTSGSYF. The CDR3 DNA reads TGTGCCAGCAGTTCCCCGACTAGCGGGTCGTACTTC.

This clone was seen more than once but under ten times. The J gene is TRBJ1-4, the V gene TRBV28; tentative D call: TRBD1 (5 bases). CDR3 length equals 14 residues. In germline, CDR1 is MDHEN, CDR2 SYDVKM. V was clipped by 3 bases and J by 14 bases, with 19 bases between them. CDR3: CASSLRQGRGELFF. CDR3 nucleotide sequence: TGTGCCAGCAGTTTGCGGCAGGGCCGTGGTGAGCTGTTTTTT.

Concerning this clone: Other DNA sequences within the sample encode an identical CDR3. The chain employs TRBV5-1 and TRBJ1-1, with TRBD1 identical over 7 bases. With V trimmed by 2 bases and J by 1 base, 2 bases remained unmatched. The germline gives CDR1 SGHRS, CDR2 YFSETQ. The CDR3 covers 14 residues. CDR3 protein: CASSLDRANTEAFF. In DNA form, the CDR3 reads TGCGCCAGCAGCTTAGACAGGGCGAACACTGAAGCTTTCTTT.

This clone was detected once. The chain is built from TRBV19 and TRBJ1-5; D might be TRBD1 (5 bases). This CDR3 contains 18 residues. CDR1 and CDR2 (germline): LNHDA, SQIVND (reference sequence). Trimming removed 4 bases at V and 4 bases at J, with 23 bases between. CDR3 coding DNA: TGTGCCAGTAGTAGCATTAGGGGCGACAGCCTTTTTAATCAGCCCCAGCATTTT. Translated: CASSSIRGDSLFNQPQHF.

This chain connects TRBV4-2 to TRBJ2-1, with 9 nucleotides matching TRBD2. Germline V gene sequence: CDR1 LGHNA, CDR2 YNFKEQ. J lost 7 bases, V lost 3 bases, and 7 bases had no gene match. This CDR3 comprises 15 residues. The CDR3 DNA reads TGTGCCAGCAGCCATGGGACTAGCATCAGAAATGAGCAGTTCTTC. This encodes CASSHGTSIRNEQFF.

The chain uses TRBV5-4 and TRBJ2-7; 9 bases agree with TRBD1. Germline values: CDR1 SGHNT, CDR2 YYREEE (reference sequence). The CDR3 is 13 amino acids. Unmatched junction bases numbered 6, after V lost 4 bases and J lost 7 bases. This CDR3 is CASSKGQGGEQYF. The CDR3 coding sequence is TGTGCCAGCAGCAAGGGACAGGGCGGAGAGCAGTACTTC.

The chain has TRBV9 and TRBJ1-5; 7 bases align to TRBD1. The germline gives CDR1 SGDLS, CDR2 YYNGEE. Trimming took 2 bases from V and 0 from J; bases not matched to a gene: 8. The CDR3 totals 17 residues. Here the CDR3 reads CASSVDGQVHSNQPQHF. CDR3 bases: TGTGCCAGCAGCGTCGATGGACAGGTTCATAGCAATCAGCCCCAGCATTTT.

The chain couples TRBV12-3 or TRBV12-4 to TRBJ2-7; D uncertain. This CDR3 has 13 residues. Between the trimmed V and J ends, which lost 3 bases and 0 bases, there was a span of 6 bases. The CDR3 DNA follows: TGTGCCAGCAGTTTGGGCCCCTCCTACGAGCAGTACTTC. This encodes CASSLGPSYEQYF.

The V and J genes are TRBV9 and TRBJ2-1, with D perhaps matching TRBD2 (5 bases). Germline lookup yields CDR1 SGDLS and CDR2 YYNGEE. The CDR3 has 18 residues. V was clipped by 0 bases and J by 9 bases, with 25 bases between them. Here the CDR3 reads CASSVDLTTGRTTSEQFF. In DNA, the CDR3 is TGTGCCAGCAGCGTAGATTTAACTACTGGACGAACTACTAGTGAGCAGTTCTTC. Using reference TRBV9 and TRBJ2-1 for the parts outside the CDR3, the full variable domain is DSGVTQTPKHLITATGQRVTLRCSPRSGDLSVYWYQQSLDQGLQFLIQYYNGEERAKGNILERFSAQQFPDLHSELNLSSLELGDSALYFCASSVDLTTGRTTSEQFFGPGTRLTVL.

This chain links TRBV19 with TRBJ2-3; maybe TRBD1 (6 bases). The CDR3 has 15 residues. Germline CDR1 and CDR2: LNHDA and SQIVND (reference sequence). Trimming shortened V by 5 bases and J by 0 bases, and 12 bases separated the two germline ends. This CDR3 reads CASSARDTSTDTQYF. The CDR3 DNA reads TGTGCCAGTAGTGCCCGGGACACAAGCACAGATACGCAGTATTTT.

Remarks on this clone: The same CDR3 is also encoded by other DNA sequences in this sample. The chain carries TRBV5-1 and TRBJ2-7; 7 bases are a match to TRBD1. The CDR3 consists of 13 residues. Germline values: CDR1 SGHRS, CDR2 YFSETQ. J gave up 2 bases and V 4 bases, and 3 bases lay outside the gene matches. Here the CDR3 reads CASSLQGAYEQYF. In DNA, the CDR3 is TGCGCCAGCAGCCTGCAGGGGGCCTACGAGCAGTACTTC.

The chain employs TRBV11-2 and TRBJ1-1; TRBD1 might be the D (6 bases). V dropped 1 base and J dropped 7 bases, with 13 bases sitting between them. Germline values: CDR1 SGHAT, CDR2 FQNNGV. The CDR3 extends over 14 amino acids. The CDR3 is CASSLGGQWYEAFF. The CDR3 DNA reads TGTGCCAGCAGCTTAGGGGGACAATGGTATGAAGCTTTCTTT.

The chain is built from TRBV2 and TRBJ2-1, with TRBD1 matching 9 bases. The germline V gene has CDR1 SNHLY and CDR2 FYNNEI. The CDR3 sequence is 13 residues long. This CDR3 reads CASGQGSYNEQFF. The CDR3 DNA reads TGTGCGAGCGGACAGGGGTCCTACAATGAGCAGTTCTTC.

This sequence joins TRBV7-9 and TRBJ2-1, with 7 bases fitting TRBD1. CDR1 and CDR2 (germline): SEHNR, FQNEAQ (reference sequence). The V and J ends lost 5 bases and 9 bases, in that order; junction bases with no gene match: 10. The CDR3 runs to 14 residues. The CDR3, as DNA: TGTGCCAGCAGCCCGACAGGGATCGTACGTGAGCAGTTCTTC. Its protein product is CASSPTGIVREQFF. The full variable domain, in which reference TRBV7-9 and TRBJ2-1 provide the parts outside the CDR3, is DTGVSQNPRHKITKRGQNVTFRCDPISEHNRLYWYRQTLGQGPEFLTYFQNEAQLEKSRLLSDRFSAERPKGSFSTLEIQRTEQGDSAMYLCASSPTGIVREQFFGPGTRLTVL.